The source of this TCR beta chain is a study of naive and memory T cell subsets. Study findings and constraints: Naive repertoires, especially CD8, held a few larger clonotypes, possibly memory cells re-expressing CD45RA.

This clonotype was picked up a small number of times. What it binds is unknown. Both TRBC1 and TRBC2 were covered by a beta constant-region primer of two equimolar oligonucleotides. Ligated cDNA was amplified by four rounds of PCR with nested alpha and beta constant-region primers and SP2. Each CDR3 protein is one row after TCRdb ran MiXCR on the UMI-ligation and nested PCR reads. Among about 100,000 distinct CDR3 sequences listed, roughly 15% were seen once. V was cut by 6 bases and J by 0 bases, with 8 bases left in between. Germline-derived CDR1 and CDR2 are MNHNY and SVGAGI (reference sequence). The CDR3 runs to 13 residues.

The clonotype was recovered from a human donor in good health. Sequencing used naive CD8+ T cells from blood. V gene TRBV6-6 combines with J gene TRBJ1-2; D is unresolved. CDR3 in amino acids: CASRDLPNYGYTF. The CDR3 region has the DNA TGTGCCAGCAGGGATCTCCCTAACTATGGCTACACCTTC.